Listed below are T cell receptor beta chains from one sample, sequenced in a study of cytomegalovirus exposure and HLA in healthy donors. The data were produced by immunoSEQ multiplex PCR, yet TCRdb's version contains in-frame clones alone and is incomplete. This sample's clone table lists around 100,000 clones. Sequenced: PBMCs. Receptors were obtained from a middle-aged man in good health and CMV-seropositive. CDR3s include the opening cysteine and the closing phenylalanine or tryptophan. The D gene is left open where the match is weak.

v_call: TRBV6-1
j_call: TRBJ1-4
d_call: .
cdr3_nt: TGTGCCAGCAACTTGGCCTCAGGGCCAAATGAAAAACTGTTTTTT
cdr3_aa: CASNLASGPNEKLFF

v_call: TRBV5-1
j_call: TRBJ2-5
d_call: .
cdr3_nt: TGCGCCAGCAGCAAGGGGCTCGGTGGGGAGACCCAGTACTTC
cdr3_aa: CASSKGLGGETQYF

v_call: TRBV5-1
j_call: TRBJ2-7
d_call: TRBD2
cdr3_nt: TGCGCCAGCAGCTTTCGGGTTAGCGGGCCTCGCCCTGACTCCTACGAGCAGTACTTC
cdr3_aa: CASSFRVSGPRPDSYEQYF

v_call: TRBV5-6
j_call: TRBJ2-4
d_call: .
cdr3_nt: TGTGCCAGCAGCAGACCAGGGGACATTCAGTACTTC
cdr3_aa: CASSRPGDIQYF

v_call: TRBV11-2
j_call: TRBJ2-1
d_call: TRBD2
cdr3_nt: TGTGCCAGCAGCACCAGACTAGCGGTCTACAATGAGCAGTTCTTC
cdr3_aa: CASSTRLAVYNEQFF

v_call: TRBV9
j_call: TRBJ2-1
d_call: TRBD2
cdr3_nt: TGTGCCAGCAGCCATAGGCTAGCGGAGGACAATGAGCAGTTCTTC
cdr3_aa: CASSHRLAEDNEQFF

v_call: TRBV13
j_call: TRBJ2-7
d_call: TRBD1
cdr3_nt: TGTGCCAGCGCCGACAGGGGATACGAGCAGTACTTC
cdr3_aa: CASADRGYEQYF

v_call: TRBV6-1
j_call: TRBJ1-1
d_call: .
cdr3_nt: TGTGCCAGCAGTGAAGCGGGGGGGAACACTGAAGCTTTCTTT
cdr3_aa: CASSEAGGNTEAFF

v_call: TRBV6-5
j_call: TRBJ2-7
d_call: .
cdr3_nt: TGTGCCAGCAACGACAGAGTCTCAGGGAACGAGCAGTACTTC
cdr3_aa: CASNDRVSGNEQYF

v_call: TRBV6-5
j_call: TRBJ1-2
d_call: TRBD1
cdr3_nt: TGTGCCAGAGATCGGGACAGTAGGAACTATGGCTACACCTTC
cdr3_aa: CARDRDSRNYGYTF

v_call: TRBV9
j_call: TRBJ2-2
d_call: .
cdr3_nt: TGTGCCAGCAGCGGGCCGGGTACCGGGGAGCTGTTTTTT
cdr3_aa: CASSGPGTGELFF

v_call: TRBV29-1
j_call: TRBJ2-7
d_call: TRBD1
cdr3_nt: TGCAGCGTTGGGGACAGTTTCTACGAGCAGTACTTC
cdr3_aa: CSVGDSFYEQYF

v_call: TRBV9
j_call: TRBJ2-3
d_call: .
cdr3_nt: TGTGCCAGCAGCGCGGGAGATAAGGGGGATACGCAGTATTTT
cdr3_aa: CASSAGDKGDTQYF

v_call: TRBV6-6
j_call: TRBJ2-7
d_call: .
cdr3_nt: TGTGCCAGCGGGGGGACCCTCTACGAGCAGTACTTC
cdr3_aa: CASGGTLYEQYF

v_call: TRBV9
j_call: TRBJ2-6
d_call: .
cdr3_nt: TGTGCCAGCAGCCCAGACTCTGGGGCCAACGTCCTGACTTTC
cdr3_aa: CASSPDSGANVLTF

v_call: TRBV9
j_call: TRBJ2-1
d_call: TRBD2
cdr3_nt: TGTGCCAGCAGCGTTCAACCGGGACTAGAGGTAAATGAGCAGTTCTTC
cdr3_aa: CASSVQPGLEVNEQFF

v_call: TRBV5-1
j_call: TRBJ2-7
d_call: TRBD2
cdr3_nt: TGCGCCAGCAGCATTGGGACTAGCGGGATTCTCTCCTACGAGCAGTACTTC
cdr3_aa: CASSIGTSGILSYEQYF

v_call: TRBV7-2
j_call: TRBJ1-2
d_call: .
cdr3_nt: TGTGCCAGCAGCCCTCGTTCGGGGAATGGCTACACCTTC
cdr3_aa: CASSPRSGNGYTF

v_call: TRBV19
j_call: TRBJ1-2
d_call: TRBD1
cdr3_nt: TGTGCCAGTAGTGCCGACGGACAGGGGAGTAGTGGCTACACCTTC
cdr3_aa: CASSADGQGSSGYTF

v_call: TRBV4-1
j_call: TRBJ2-1
d_call: TRBD2
cdr3_nt: TGCGCCAGCAGCCAAGTAGCGGGAGGAGGAGATGAGCAGTTCTTC
cdr3_aa: CASSQVAGGGDEQFF

v_call: TRBV11-3
j_call: TRBJ2-5
d_call: .
cdr3_nt: TGTGCCAGCAGCCCTGGGGGGTGGTCCCAAGAGACCCAGTACTTC
cdr3_aa: CASSPGGWSQETQYF

v_call: TRBV7-3
j_call: TRBJ2-1
d_call: TRBD1
cdr3_nt: TGTGCCAGCAGCTTGACAGGGACCGTCAATGAGCAGTTCTTC
cdr3_aa: CASSLTGTVNEQFF

v_call: TRBV4-1
j_call: TRBJ1-5
d_call: .
cdr3_nt: TGCGCCAGCAGCCAAGAGCGTACGGGGGTTGCTCAGCCCCAGCATTTT
cdr3_aa: CASSQERTGVAQPQHF

v_call: TRBV5-1
j_call: TRBJ2-7
d_call: TRBD2
cdr3_nt: TGCGCCAGCAGCTCGGGACTAGGCGGGAGGGCCGACGAGCAGTACTTC
cdr3_aa: CASSSGLGGRADEQYF

v_call: TRBV25-1
j_call: TRBJ2-5
d_call: .
cdr3_nt: TGTGCCAGCAGTGCCGACCGACGACAGGAGCCCCAAGAGACCCAGTACTTC
cdr3_aa: CASSADRRQEPQETQYF

v_call: TRBV6-5
j_call: TRBJ2-7
d_call: TRBD2
cdr3_nt: TGTGCCAGCAGCCTGGGGGGGTTGGGAGAGCAGTACTTC
cdr3_aa: CASSLGGLGEQYF

v_call: TRBV28
j_call: TRBJ1-2
d_call: .
cdr3_nt: TGTGCCAGCAGTTTAAGACAGGCAATCTATGGCTACACCTTC
cdr3_aa: CASSLRQAIYGYTF

v_call: TRBV28
j_call: TRBJ1-2
d_call: .
cdr3_nt: TGTGCCAGCGGATTCTCCCGGCGGGGCTACACCTTC
cdr3_aa: CASGFSRRGYTF

v_call: TRBV5-8
j_call: TRBJ2-2
d_call: .
cdr3_nt: TGTGCCAGCAGCTTCGCACCAACGTCAGGGAACACCGGGGAGCTGTTTTTT
cdr3_aa: CASSFAPTSGNTGELFF

v_call: TRBV6-5
j_call: TRBJ1-1
d_call: .
cdr3_nt: TGTGCCAGCACACCCGGACACCTAGGGTTCTTTGAAGCTTTCTTT
cdr3_aa: CASTPGHLGFFEAFF

v_call: TRBV4-1
j_call: TRBJ2-7
d_call: TRBD2
cdr3_nt: TGCGCCAGCAGCCCAACTCCGGGAGGGTCCTACGAGCAGTACTTC
cdr3_aa: CASSPTPGGSYEQYF

v_call: TRBV11-2
j_call: TRBJ2-6
d_call: .
cdr3_nt: TGTGCCATCACCGGGGGGCGTGGGGCCAACGTCCTGACTTTC
cdr3_aa: CAITGGRGANVLTF

v_call: TRBV6-5
j_call: TRBJ2-6
d_call: .
cdr3_nt: TGTGCCAGCAGTTACTCGCAGGGTACTGGGGCCAACGTCCTGACTTTC
cdr3_aa: CASSYSQGTGANVLTF

v_call: TRBV5-1
j_call: TRBJ1-1
d_call: TRBD1
cdr3_nt: TGCGCCAGCAGCTCCGACAGGGGGAGATGGGAAGCTTTCTTT
cdr3_aa: CASSSDRGRWEAFF

v_call: TRBV9
j_call: TRBJ1-1
d_call: .
cdr3_nt: TGTGCCAGCAGTGCCCGGGATCCGAACACTGAAGCTTTCTTT
cdr3_aa: CASSARDPNTEAFF

v_call: TRBV10-3
j_call: TRBJ2-3
d_call: .
cdr3_nt: TGTGCCAGTCAGGGAGGACGTAGCACAGATACGCAGTATTTT
cdr3_aa: CASQGGRSTDTQYF

v_call: TRBV7-5
j_call: TRBJ2-1
d_call: .
cdr3_nt: TGTGCCAGAAGCCTCTCAACTCTGGGACTAGCGGCCAACAATGAGCAGTTCTTC
cdr3_aa: CARSLSTLGLAANNEQFF

v_call: TRBV10-2
j_call: TRBJ1-5
d_call: TRBD1
cdr3_nt: TGCGCCAGCACAGAGGGGGCTTTGGGCAATCAGCCCCAGCATTTT
cdr3_aa: CASTEGALGNQPQHF

v_call: TRBV9
j_call: TRBJ1-6
d_call: .
cdr3_nt: TGTGCCAGCAGCGTAGGAAGAGTAACCAATTCACCCCTCCACTTT
cdr3_aa: CASSVGRVTNSPLHF

v_call: TRBV10-1
j_call: TRBJ1-1
d_call: .
cdr3_nt: TGCGCCAGCAGTCGGGGGTCTGCTGAAGCTTTCTTT
cdr3_aa: CASSRGSAEAFF

v_call: TRBV7-8
j_call: TRBJ2-2
d_call: TRBD2
cdr3_nt: TGTGCCAGCAGCGATAACCCTAGCGGGAGTAACACCGGGGAGCTGTTTTTT
cdr3_aa: CASSDNPSGSNTGELFF

v_call: TRBV6-1
j_call: TRBJ2-7
d_call: TRBD1
cdr3_nt: TGTGCCAGCAGTGAGGGGACAGGGTTCTCCTACGAGCAGTACTTC
cdr3_aa: CASSEGTGFSYEQYF

v_call: TRBV15
j_call: TRBJ1-6
d_call: .
cdr3_nt: TGTGCCACCAGCAGAGATGCGGAGGGATCGGGTTCACCCCTCCACTTT
cdr3_aa: CATSRDAEGSGSPLHF

v_call: TRBV2
j_call: TRBJ2-2
d_call: TRBD2
cdr3_nt: TGTGCCAGCAGTGATTCGGGGGGTGACACCGGGGAGCTGTTTTTT
cdr3_aa: CASSDSGGDTGELFF

v_call: TRBV19
j_call: TRBJ1-1
d_call: .
cdr3_nt: TGTGCCAGTAGTATCTCAGCCCCAGGGTACACTGAAGCTTTCTTT
cdr3_aa: CASSISAPGYTEAFF